The 16 T cell receptor beta chains below come from one sample, sequenced in a study of T-cell reconstitution after alpha-beta-depleted transplantation in children. The authors prepared the TCRbeta library with unique molecular identifiers. MiXCR was run by TCRdb on the PCR reads, yielding one entry per CDR3 protein. Of just under 250,000 distinct CDR3 sequences listed, over 20% were seen once; the top ten hold roughly 2.6%. This sample comprised PBMCs, obtained before TCRalphabeta/CD19-depleted stem cell transplant. The source of these receptors is a girl aged 2-10 years with Fanconi anemia, due to receive a stem cell transplant.

The V gene is TRBV20-1, the J gene TRBJ2-7; 7 nucleotides align to TRBD1. Germline assignment: CDR1 DFQATT and CDR2 SNEGSKA (reference sequence). The CDR3 consists of 13 residues. The V segment lost 7 bases and the J segment 0 bases; nucleotides outside the gene matches: 6. The CDR3 coding sequence is TGCAGTGGACTAAGGGACAGCTCCTACGAGCAGTACTTC. It is translated as CSGLRDSSYEQYF.

There are many counts of this clonotype. The gene calls are TRBV29-1 and TRBJ2-1; TRBD2 matches 9 bases. The germline V gene has CDR1 SQVTM and CDR2 ANQGSEA. The CDR3 totals 13 residues. J lost 9 bases, V lost 4 bases, and 7 bases had no gene match. CDR3: CSVVVAGEIEQFF. In nucleotides, the CDR3 is TGCAGCGTTGTGGTAGCGGGAGAGATTGAGCAGTTCTTC.

The chain links TRBV12-3 or TRBV12-4 to TRBJ2-1; 12 positions agree with TRBD2. This CDR3 has 17 amino acids. Germline trimming cut 2 bases from V and 5 bases from J; bases unmatched to any gene: 7. In DNA, the CDR3 is TGTGCCAGCAGTTTATTGGGCCTAGCGGGAGGGAACAATGAGCAGTTCTTC. The encoded protein is CASSLLGLAGGNNEQFF.

This clonotype was recorded at least ten times. This rearrangement joins TRBV25-1 to TRBJ2-3; TRBD2 agrees at 7 bases. Germline V CDR1 and CDR2: MGHDK, SYGVNS. CDR3 size: 14 residues. V gave up 5 bases and J gave up 1 base; unmatched junction bases: 3. This CDR3 reads CASSKRGGTDTQYF. DNA for the CDR3: TGTGCCAGCAGTAAGCGGGGTGGCACAGATACGCAGTATTTT.

This chain connects TRBV20-1 to TRBJ2-7, with D perhaps TRBD2 (5 bases). This CDR3 contains 14 residues. In germline, CDR1 is DFQATT, CDR2 SNEGSKA (reference sequence). Trimming cost V 5 bases and J 3 bases, with 17 bases left between them. CDR3 DNA sequence: TGCAGTGCTGTTCTTACTAGGTTGGGCTACGAGCAGTACTTC. Translated, it gives CSAVLTRLGYEQYF.

This clonotype was observed a handful of times. The chain uses TRBV15 and TRBJ2-2; unclear D gene. CDR1 is LNHNV and CDR2 is YYDKDF in the germline V gene (reference sequence). V was cut by 0 bases and J by 0 bases, with 14 bases left in between. The CDR3 has 18 amino acids. The CDR3 protein is CATSRDPPRLTNTGELFF. In DNA form, the CDR3 reads TGTGCCACCAGCAGAGACCCCCCGAGGCTGACGAACACCGGGGAGCTGTTTTTT. The whole variable domain, filled in from reference TRBV15 and TRBJ2-2, reads DAMVIQNPRYQVTQFGKPVTLSCSQTLNHNVMYWYQQKSSQAPKLLFHYYDKDFNNEADTPDNFQSRRPNTSFCFLDIRSPGLGDTAMYLCATSRDPPRLTNTGELFFGEGSRLTVL.

This clonotype was detected a few times. The chain links TRBV18 to TRBJ2-7; D call uncertain. This CDR3 spans 12 amino acids. Germline CDR1 and CDR2: KGHSH and LQKENI. The germline V and J ends were trimmed by 5 bases and 5 bases, with 10 bases remaining between them. The CDR3 here is CASSTTGHEQYF. Written as DNA, the CDR3 is TGTGCCAGCTCAACCACGGGTCACGAGCAGTACTTC.

The genes are TRBV28 and TRBJ2-5; TRBD1 matches at 8 bases. CDR3 length: 15 amino acids. Germline CDR1 is MDHEN and CDR2 is SYDVKM. The J segment lost 5 bases and the V segment lost 3 bases, leaving 8 bases of the junction unmatched. The CDR3 sequence is CASSFPAGGFETQYF. The CDR3 DNA reads as TGTGCCAGCAGTTTCCCGGCAGGGGGCTTTGAGACCCAGTACTTC. Together with reference TRBV28 and TRBJ2-5, the CDR3 gives the full variable domain: DVKVTQSSRYLVKRTGEKVFLECVQDMDHENMFWYRQDPGLGLRLIYFSYDVKMKEKGDIPEGYSVSREKKERFSLILESASTNQTSMYLCASSFPAGGFETQYFGPGTRLLVL.

This clonotype was seen ten or more times. This rearrangement joins TRBV6-1 to TRBJ2-3; D gene unclear. The V end was cut by 3 bases, the J end by 2 bases, with 12 bases between. This CDR3 contains 15 residues. Germline CDR1 MNHNS, CDR2 SASEGT. This CDR3 is CASSDGSPITDTQYF. The CDR3 DNA is TGTGCCAGCAGTGACGGCTCCCCCATCACAGATACGCAGTATTTT.

In its sample, this clonotype was seen a few times. This rearrangement joins TRBV29-1 to TRBJ2-7; 7 positions agree with TRBD1. Germline CDR1 and CDR2: SQVTM and ANQGSEA. V shed 1 base, J shed 2 bases, and the junction held 8 bases outside the gene matches. This CDR3 is built from 15 residues. CDR3 residues: CSVEGLLGQAYEQYF. In DNA form, the CDR3 reads TGCAGCGTTGAAGGACTTTTAGGACAGGCCTACGAGCAGTACTTC.

This clonotype was observed at least ten times. The chain recombines TRBV29-1 with TRBJ1-1; D gene uncertain. Trimming stripped 4 bases from V and 1 base from J, with 7 bases between. The germline V gene has CDR1 SQVTM and CDR2 ANQGSEA. The CDR3 runs 12 residues. The CDR3 here is CSVGPPNTEAFF. The CDR3 DNA follows: TGCAGCGTTGGTCCCCCGAACACTGAAGCTTTCTTT.

This clonotype was recorded at least ten times. The chain has TRBV7-2 and TRBJ2-1; D gene unclear. Germline CDR1 is SGHTA and CDR2 is FQGNSA. There are 16 residues in the CDR3. V was trimmed by 0 bases and J by 1 base, leaving 10 bases between them. CDR3 sequence (DNA): TGTGCCAGCAGCTTAGCGATCGTCCGATCCTACAATGAGCAGTTCTTC. This codes for CASSLAIVRSYNEQFF. The full variable domain, completed using reference TRBV7-2 and TRBJ2-1, is GAGVSQSPSNKVTEKGKDVELRCDPISGHTALYWYRQSLGQGLEFLIYFQGNSAPDKSGLPSDRFSAERTGGSVSTLTIQRTQQEDSAVYLCASSLAIVRSYNEQFFGPGTRLTVL.

This clonotype has more than one count but fewer than ten. The chain joins TRBV20-1 to TRBJ2-3; D ambiguous. V lost 3 bases and J lost 1, with 8 bases in between. Germline V gives CDR1 DFQATT, CDR2 SNEGSKA (reference sequence). CDR3 length: 13 amino acids. The CDR3 protein is CSARYIGTDTQYF. The DNA for the CDR3 is TGCAGTGCTAGGTACATAGGCACAGATACGCAGTATTTT.

The table lists this clonotype with many counts. V usage is TRBV20-1 and J usage is TRBJ1-4; D call uncertain. This CDR3 region has 13 residues. The germline gives CDR1 DFQATT, CDR2 SNEGSKA (reference sequence). V was clipped by 3 bases and J by 3 bases, with 8 bases between them. CDR3 nucleotides: TGCAGTGCTAGTTTACATCCTAATGAAAAACTGTTTTTT. Amino acid sequence: CSASLHPNEKLFF.

This clonotype was found a few times. V gene TRBV7-8 combines with J gene TRBJ2-2; 11 bases are shared with TRBD2. From germline, CDR1 is SGHVS and CDR2 FQNEAQ. The CDR3 runs to 14 residues. The junction had 3 bases not matched to a gene; V was cut back by 5 bases and J by 7 bases. DNA for the CDR3: TGTGCCAGCAGCCTTAGCGGGAGGGACGGGGAGCTGTTTTTT. This encodes CASSLSGRDGELFF.

The chain is built from TRBV5-2 and TRBJ2-2; TRBD1 is taken as the D call from the table, unchecked against the DNA. TRBV5-2 is an annotated pseudogene. The CDR3 totals 13 residues. The CDR3 here is CAMGPGPRGELFF. The CDR3 region has the DNA TGTGCCATGGGCCCCGGGCCGCGCGGGGAGCTGTTTTTT.